These 14 T cell receptor beta chains came from one sample sequenced in a study of a mutant IDH1 vaccine in newly diagnosed glioma. Measured with immunoSEQ multiplex PCR; TCRdb has only the in-frame clones, and not every one. This table has around 34,000 clones, roughly 79% appearing once. These receptors' antigens are unknown. Time point denoted: week 23, last vaccination. The content of each vaccine dose was 300 ug of mutant IDH1 20-mer peptide, and topical imiquimod accompanied it. The source material was PBMCs, sampled from a glioma patient whose treatment included an IDH1 peptide vaccine. The receptors were gathered from a man aged 35 to 55 with glioma.

The rearrangement uses TRBV7-2 and TRBJ2-7, with D tentatively TRBD1 (6 bases). The length of the CDR3 is 14 residues. Germline V lookup: CDR1 SGHTA, CDR2 FQGNSA. V was trimmed by 1 base and J by 9 bases, leaving 16 bases between them. The CDR3 DNA reads TGTGCCAGCAGCTTAGAGAGGACAGCGAGTGTGCAGTACTTC. Encoded protein: CASSLERTASVQYF.

This chain uses TRBV4-3 with TRBJ1-2; D possibly corresponds to TRBD1 (6 bases). CDR1 and CDR2 (germline): LGHNA, YSLEER. CDR3 length: 16 amino acids. With 0 bases removed from V and 4 bases from J, the gap between germline ends came to 15 bases. CDR3 DNA sequence: TGCGCCAGCAGCCAAGATCTTGGGGGGCGCGGCTATGGCTACACCTTC. It encodes CASSQDLGGRGYGYTF.

The chain uses TRBV7-2 and TRBJ2-1; D tentatively reads TRBD1 or TRBD2 (5 bases each). The CDR3 loop spans 15 amino acids. Germline CDR1 SGHTA, CDR2 FQGNSA. V shed 6 bases and J shed 3 bases, with 15 bases lying between them. CDR3 region: CASRTDTGRYNEQFF. In DNA, the CDR3 is TGTGCCAGCAGGACCGACACGGGACGCTACAATGAGCAGTTCTTC.

The chain recombines TRBV29-1 with TRBJ2-5; the D gene is possibly TRBD1 (6 bases). Trimming took 4 bases from V and 4 from J, leaving 16 bases between them. This CDR3 has 14 amino acids. The V gene's germline CDR1 is SQVTM and CDR2 ANQGSEA. The DNA for the CDR3 is TGCAGCGTTGTAGAAGGGGGATCTACAGAGACCCAGTACTTC. This encodes CSVVEGGSTETQYF. Combining the CDR3 with reference TRBV29-1 and TRBJ2-5 gives the whole variable domain SAVISQKPSRDICQRGTSLTIQCQVDSQVTMMFWYRQQPGQSLTLIATANQGSEATYESGFVIDKFPISRPNLTFSTLTVSNMSPEDSSIYLCSVVEGGSTETQYFGPGTRLLVL.

V usage is TRBV10-3 and J usage is TRBJ1-1, with 10 bases fitting TRBD1. The CDR3 extends over 14 amino acids. CDR1 and CDR2 (germline): ENHRY, SYGVKD. V gave up 5 bases and J gave up 11 bases; unmatched junction bases: 11. The CDR3, as DNA: TGTGCCATCAGTAAACCGGGACAGGGGTCGAGCGCTTTCTTT. Translating it yields CAISKPGQGSSAFF.

The chain employs TRBV4-3 and TRBJ1-2; D unresolved. With 5 bases removed from V and 4 bases from J, the gap between germline ends came to 14 bases. Germline lookup yields CDR1 LGHNA and CDR2 YSLEER. CDR3 length: 14 amino acids. CDR3 protein: CASSNQDRSYGYTF. For the CDR3, the DNA is TGCGCCAGCAGCAACCAAGACCGGTCCTATGGCTACACCTTC.

The chain employs TRBV6-1 and TRBJ1-1; D not resolved. Germline V CDR1 and CDR2: MNHNS, SASEGT. The CDR3 has 13 amino acids. Trimming shortened V by 7 bases and J by 5 bases, and 14 bases separated the two germline ends. The CDR3 DNA is TGTGCCAGCACCCCCCTGGCGGTTACTGAAGCTTTCTTT. As protein: CASTPLAVTEAFF.

The J gene is TRBJ2-7, the V gene TRBV11-2; D might be TRBD2 (7 bases). Germline V gives CDR1 SGHAT, CDR2 FQNNGV. CDR3 length equals 16 residues. Trimming took 2 bases from V and 7 from J, leaving 21 bases between them. The CDR3 here is CASSLIAGAVDREQYF. The CDR3, as DNA: TGTGCCAGCAGCTTAATTGCGGGGGCCGTCGATCGTGAGCAGTACTTC.

This rearrangement joins TRBV28 to TRBJ2-5; D is uncertain. Germline lookup yields CDR1 MDHEN and CDR2 SYDVKM. There are 11 residues in the CDR3. V lost 5 bases and J lost 5, with 6 bases in between. The CDR3 here is CASSPRETQYF. CDR3 bases: TGTGCCAGCAGTCCCAGGGAGACCCAGTACTTC.

The chain uses TRBV30 and TRBJ1-2; tentative D call: TRBD1 (5 bases). CDR1 and CDR2 from the germline V gene are GTSNPN and SVGIG (reference sequence). The CDR3 is 11 amino acids. Trimming took off 8 bases at V and 7 bases at J, with 14 bases between the two ends. CDR3 DNA sequence: TGTGCCCTAGACGGGACTCCTGGCTACACCTTC. Its protein product is CALDGTPGYTF.

The chain recombines TRBV7-2 with TRBJ2-3; 7 bases are a match to TRBD2. V shed 5 bases, J shed 0 bases, and the junction held 8 bases outside the gene matches. The CDR3 has 16 residues. Germline V gene lookup returns CDR1 SGHTA and CDR2 FQGNSA. The DNA for the CDR3 is TGTGCCAGCAGCCGCAGGGACTACAAAAGCACAGATACGCAGTATTTT. Translated: CASSRRDYKSTDTQYF.

The V and J genes are TRBV6-6 and TRBJ1-1; D is undetermined. This CDR3 spans 12 amino acids. Germline values: CDR1 MNHNY, CDR2 SVGAGI (reference sequence). The ends were cut back, 10 bases at V and 3 bases at J, with 12 bases in the middle. This chain's CDR3 is CATRIGDTEAFF. In DNA form, the CDR3 reads TGTGCCACCCGAATTGGGGACACTGAAGCTTTCTTT.

The rearrangement joins TRBV7-2 to TRBJ2-3, with D possibly matching TRBD2 (5 bases). Per the germline V gene, CDR1 is SGHTA and CDR2 is FQGNSA. CDR3 size: 13 residues. Trimming shortened V by 4 bases and J by 8 bases, and 13 bases separated the two germline ends. The CDR3, as DNA: TGTGCCAGCAGCTCCGGGCCCGGAGGTACGCAGTATTTT. Amino acids: CASSSGPGGTQYF.

This clone was seen more than once but under ten times. The chain recombines TRBV30 with TRBJ1-1; TRBD1 is a possible D gene (6 bases). CDR3 length equals 13 residues. Germline V gene data show CDR1 as GTSNPN and CDR2 as SVGIG (reference sequence). V was cut by 3 bases and J by 8 bases, with 16 bases left in between. Written as DNA, the CDR3 is TGTGCCTGGAGCAGGGGCCAGGTTCCGGAAGCTTTCTTT. Translating it yields CAWSRGQVPEAFF. The variable domain in full, with the rest retrieved from reference TRBV30 and TRBJ1-1, is SQTIHQWPATLVQPVGSPLSLECTVEGTSNPNLYWYRQAAGRGLQLLFYSVGIGQISSEVPQNLSASRPQDRQFILSSKKLLLSDSGFYLCAWSRGQVPEAFFGQGTRLTVV.